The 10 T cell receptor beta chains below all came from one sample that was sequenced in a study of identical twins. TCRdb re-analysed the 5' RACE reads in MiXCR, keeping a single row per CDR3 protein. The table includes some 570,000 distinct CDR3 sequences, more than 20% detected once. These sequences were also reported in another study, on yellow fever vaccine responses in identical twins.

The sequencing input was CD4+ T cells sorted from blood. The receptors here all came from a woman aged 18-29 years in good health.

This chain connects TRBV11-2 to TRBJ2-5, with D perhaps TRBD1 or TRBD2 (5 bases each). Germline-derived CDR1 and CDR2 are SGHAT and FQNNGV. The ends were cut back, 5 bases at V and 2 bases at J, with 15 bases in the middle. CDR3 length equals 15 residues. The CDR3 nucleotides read TGTGCCAGCAGCCAGACCGGGACCGTACAAGAGACCCAGTACTTC. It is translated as CASSQTGTVQETQYF.

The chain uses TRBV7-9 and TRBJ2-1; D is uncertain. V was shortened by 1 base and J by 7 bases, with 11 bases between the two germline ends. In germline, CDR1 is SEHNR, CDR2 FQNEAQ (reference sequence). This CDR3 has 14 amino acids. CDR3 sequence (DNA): TGTGCCAGCAGCTTAGGTCCCGTCTCGAATGAGCAGTTCTTC. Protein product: CASSLGPVSNEQFF.

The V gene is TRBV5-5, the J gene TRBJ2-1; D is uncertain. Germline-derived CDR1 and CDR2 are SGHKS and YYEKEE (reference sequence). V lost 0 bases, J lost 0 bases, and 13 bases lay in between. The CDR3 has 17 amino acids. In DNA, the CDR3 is TGTGCCAGCAGCTTGGTTGGGTGGACGGGCTCCTACAATGAGCAGTTCTTC. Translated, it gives CASSLVGWTGSYNEQFF.

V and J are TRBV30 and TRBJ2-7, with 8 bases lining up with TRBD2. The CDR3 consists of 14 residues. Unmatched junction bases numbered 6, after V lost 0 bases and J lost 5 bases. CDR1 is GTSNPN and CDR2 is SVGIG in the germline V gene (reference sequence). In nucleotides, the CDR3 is TGTGCCTGGAGTGTAAGACGGGGGGGGCACGAGCAGTACGTC. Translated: CAWSVRRGGHEQYV.

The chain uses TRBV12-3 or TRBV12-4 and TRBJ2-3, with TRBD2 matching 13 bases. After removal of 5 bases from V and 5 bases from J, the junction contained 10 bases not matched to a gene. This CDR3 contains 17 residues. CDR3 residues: CASSPRTSGRERDTQYF. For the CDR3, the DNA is TGTGCCAGCAGTCCTCGGACTAGCGGGAGAGAGAGAGATACGCAGTATTTT.

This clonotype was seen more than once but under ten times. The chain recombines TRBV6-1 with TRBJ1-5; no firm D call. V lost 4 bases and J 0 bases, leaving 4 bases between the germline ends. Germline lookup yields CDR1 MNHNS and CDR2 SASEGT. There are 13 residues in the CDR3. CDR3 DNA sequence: TGTGCCAGCAGTGGGCTTAGCAATCAGCCCCAGCATTTT. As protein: CASSGLSNQPQHF.

This CDR3 is CASSLADSYNEKLFF. The CDR3 region has the DNA TGTGCCAGCAGCTTAGCCGACAGTTATAATGAAAAACTGTTTTTT. The chain combines TRBV7-9 with TRBJ1-4; a possible D gene is TRBD1 (5 bases). The CDR3 contains 15 residues. Trimming removed 0 bases at V and 4 bases at J, with 9 bases between. Germline values: CDR1 SEHNR, CDR2 FQNEAQ (reference sequence).

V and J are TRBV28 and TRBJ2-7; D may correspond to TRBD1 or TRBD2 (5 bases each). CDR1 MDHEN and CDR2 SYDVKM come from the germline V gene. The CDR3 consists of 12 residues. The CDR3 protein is CASEGTRSGLEV. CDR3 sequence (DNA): TGTGCCAGCGAGGGGACCCGGTCAGGGCTCGAGGTC.

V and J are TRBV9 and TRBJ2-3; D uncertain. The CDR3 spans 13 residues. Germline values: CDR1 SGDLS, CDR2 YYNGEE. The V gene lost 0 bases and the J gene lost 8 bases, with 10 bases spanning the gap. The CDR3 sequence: CASSVDTTTTQYF. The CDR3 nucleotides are TGTGCCAGCAGCGTAGATACTACTACTACGCAGTATTTT.

The CDR3 sequence: CASFSTRETQYF. The DNA of the CDR3 is TGTGCCAGCTTTTCAACCCGAGAGACCCAGTACTTC. The chain recombines TRBV6-5 with TRBJ2-5; D is unresolved. The CDR3 runs to 12 residues. Germline V gene sequence: CDR1 MNHEY, CDR2 SVGAGI. With 8 bases removed from V and 4 bases from J, the gap between germline ends came to 11 bases.